Listed below are T cell receptor beta chains from one sample, sequenced in a study of cytomegalovirus exposure and HLA in healthy donors. Sequencing used immunoSEQ multiplex PCR; TCRdb keeps in-frame clones, though not all of them. The repertoire holds under 95,000 clones, with 72% as singletons. The sequencing sample was made of PBMCs. Receptors originate from a woman between 35 and 50 years old in good health and CMV-seropositive. The CDR3 runs from the conserved cysteine through the conserved F or W. The D gene is left open where the match is weak. For some rows the clone size is stated as once, few or many, or as a class when expanded; others skip it.

J	D	size	V	CDR3	DNA
TRBJ1-5	-	-	TRBV19	CASNNRVQPQHF	TGTGCCAGTAATAACCGGGTTCAGCCCCAGCATTTT
TRBJ1-2	-	-	TRBV5-1	CASSLAWGAYGYTF	TGCGCCAGCAGCTTGGCGTGGGGCGCCTATGGCTACACCTTC
TRBJ1-2	-	-	TRBV5-4	CASSLDSRGGYTF	TGTGCCAGCAGCTTGGACAGTCGGGGGGGCTACACCTTC
TRBJ2-3	TRBD2	-	TRBV13	CASHHGTSGLSTDTQYF	TGTGCCAGCCACCACGGGACTAGCGGGCTTAGCACAGATACGCAGTATTTT
TRBJ2-7	-	-	TRBV6-5	CASSYLETPYEQYF	TGTGCCAGCAGTTACTTGGAGACCCCCTACGAGCAGTACTTC
TRBJ1-2	-	few	TRBV27	CASSMGPGFYGYTF	TGTGCCTCAAGTATGGGCCCCGGATTTTATGGCTACACCTTC
TRBJ2-5	TRBD2	-	TRBV5-4	CASSATRGGPETQYF	TGTGCCAGCAGCGCGACGCGGGGGGGCCCAGAGACCCAGTACTTC
TRBJ2-1	TRBD2	-	TRBV13	CASSLEPTSGVYNEQFF	TGTGCCAGCAGCTTAGAGCCGACTAGCGGGGTATACAATGAGCAGTTCTTC
TRBJ2-1	-	-	TRBV10-2	CASSESWSSYNEQFF	TGCGCCAGCAGTGAGTCGTGGAGTTCCTACAATGAGCAGTTCTTC
TRBJ2-2	TRBD2	-	TRBV4-2	CASSQAWEGTGELFF	TGTGCCAGCAGCCAAGCTTGGGAGGGGACCGGGGAGCTGTTTTTT
TRBJ1-1	-	once	TRBV27	CASSSGPNTEAFF	TGTGCCAGCAGTAGCGGCCCGAACACTGAAGCTTTCTTT
TRBJ1-5	-	-	TRBV15	CATAKGYNQPQHF	TGTGCCACGGCAAAGGGGTACAATCAGCCCCAGCATTTT
TRBJ1-1	-	-	TRBV30	CAWSVGTVSEAFF	TGTGCCTGGAGTGTAGGTACAGTCAGTGAAGCTTTCTTT
TRBJ2-5	TRBD2	few	TRBV18	CASSPSGLAGGKETQYF	TGTGCCAGCTCACCGAGTGGACTAGCGGGGGGGAAAGAGACCCAGTACTTC
TRBJ2-2	TRBD2	few	TRBV11-2	CASSSRLAGNTGELFF	TGTGCCAGCAGCTCCCGACTAGCGGGGAACACCGGGGAGCTGTTTTTT
TRBJ1-3	-	few	TRBV2	CASSLEGAKAGNTIYF	TGTGCCAGCAGTCTTGAAGGGGCTAAGGCTGGAAACACCATATATTTT
TRBJ2-7	-	-	TRBV11-3	CASSLDNWQSYEQYF	TGTGCCAGCAGCTTAGATAATTGGCAGTCCTACGAGCAGTACTTC
TRBJ1-5	TRBD1	-	TRBV6-1	CASKGTVANNQPQHF	TGTGCCAGCAAGGGGACAGTTGCAAACAATCAGCCCCAGCATTTT
TRBJ2-2	TRBD1	few	TRBV5-1	CASSFSNLGQANTGELFF	TGCGCCAGCAGCTTCAGTAATTTGGGACAGGCTAACACCGGGGAGCTGTTTTTT
TRBJ1-2	-	few	TRBV6-6	CASSLYGPEDGYTF	TGTGCCAGCAGTTTGTACGGCCCCGAGGATGGCTACACCTTC
TRBJ2-5	TRBD2	-	TRBV5-6	CASNHLAGEETQYF	TGTGCCAGCAACCATCTGGCGGGGGAAGAGACCCAGTACTTC
TRBJ2-7	TRBD1	-	TRBV15	CATSTRQGARDEQYF	TGTGCCACCAGCACCAGACAGGGGGCTCGGGACGAGCAGTACTTC
TRBJ1-3	-	-	TRBV5-6	CASSSLFSQGTSSGNTIYF	TGTGCCAGCAGCTCCCTATTCTCTCAGGGGACTAGCTCTGGAAACACCATATATTTT
TRBJ2-3	TRBD2	-	TRBV5-1	CASSPQGTSGIDTQYF	TGCGCCAGCAGCCCCCAAGGGACTAGCGGTATAGATACGCAGTATTTT
TRBJ2-3	-	-	TRBV29-1	CSVRDPWREDTQYF	TGCAGCGTTCGGGACCCATGGCGGGAAGATACGCAGTATTTT
TRBJ2-3	-	-	TRBV5-1	CASSETGVDTQYF	TGCGCCAGCAGCGAGACGGGGGTGGATACGCAGTATTTT
TRBJ1-5	-	-	TRBV10-3	CAISSVVRNQPQHF	TGTGCCATCAGCTCGGTTGTTCGCAATCAGCCCCAGCATTTT
TRBJ1-4	-	-	TRBV2	CASSVQGSDEKLFF	TGTGCCAGCAGTGTGCAGGGTTCCGATGAAAAACTGTTTTTT
TRBJ1-2	TRBD1	-	TRBV10-2	CASSRRGSYGYTF	TGCGCCAGCAGCCGCAGGGGGAGCTATGGCTACACCTTC
TRBJ2-7	-	few	TRBV19	CASRRRDNSYEQYF	TGTGCCAGTAGGCGACGGGACAACTCCTACGAGCAGTACTTC
TRBJ2-2	TRBD2	once	TRBV7-9	CASSLGGSSGNTGELFF	TGTGCCAGCAGCTTAGGTGGCTCTAGCGGCAACACCGGGGAGCTGTTTTTT
TRBJ2-7	-	many	TRBV4-2	CASSQDLGSEPPYEQYF	TGTGCCAGCAGCCAAGATCTGGGTAGCGAACCCCCCTACGAGCAGTACTTC
TRBJ2-7	TRBD2	-	TRBV25-1	CASSDPRDSGVYEQYF	TGTGCCAGCAGTGACCCTCGGGATAGCGGGGTCTACGAGCAGTACTTC
TRBJ2-3	TRBD2	few	TRBV6-5	CASSGTSGGTDTQYF	TGTGCCAGCAGTGGGACTAGCGGGGGCACAGATACGCAGTATTTT
TRBJ1-1	-	few	TRBV2	CASSQRQVMNTEAFF	TGTGCCAGCAGCCAACGACAGGTCATGAACACTGAAGCTTTCTTT
TRBJ1-6	TRBD1	-	TRBV4-1	CASSPSGTGSSPLHF	TGCGCCAGCAGCCCGTCCGGGACAGGGAGTTCACCCCTCCACTTT
TRBJ1-5	-	-	TRBV5-1	CASSLGPEGNQPQHF	TGCGCCAGCAGCTTGGGCCCTGAGGGCAATCAGCCCCAGCATTTT
TRBJ1-2	TRBD1	-	TRBV19	CASSILAGGYGYTF	TGTGCCAGTAGTATTCTCGCAGGGGGCTATGGCTACACCTTC
TRBJ2-1	TRBD1	-	TRBV6-4	CASSPDRGGEQFF	TGTGCCAGCAGCCCCGACAGGGGAGGCGAGCAGTTCTTC
TRBJ1-1	TRBD1	-	TRBV2	CASSLMTGYDTEAFF	TGTGCCAGCAGCCTGATGACAGGGTATGACACTGAAGCTTTCTTT
TRBJ2-1	TRBD2	-	TRBV5-4	CASSELTSGAYNEQFF	TGTGCCAGCAGCGAACTTACTAGCGGGGCATACAATGAGCAGTTCTTC
TRBJ1-1	-	-	TRBV5-4	CASSLSIVNIRTEAFF	TGTGCCAGCAGCTTGAGTATCGTTAACATCCGCACTGAAGCTTTCTTT
TRBJ1-6	TRBD1	-	TRBV7-2	CASTNRDSLLFGSPLHF	TGTGCCAGCACCAACCGGGACAGCCTTCTTTTTGGTTCACCCCTCCACTTT
TRBJ1-2	-	-	TRBV7-9	CSSSFTDLGYTF	TGTTCCAGCAGCTTCACCGACTTGGGCTACACCTTC
TRBJ2-5	-	-	TRBV2	CASGYYGTQETQYF	TGTGCCAGCGGATACTACGGGACACAAGAGACCCAGTACTTC
TRBJ2-2	TRBD1	many	TRBV5-1	CASSLAPGTERTGELFF	TGCGCCAGCAGCTTGGCCCCCGGGACAGAGAGAACCGGGGAGCTGTTTTTT
TRBJ1-6	-	-	TRBV30	CAWSVGREDNSPLHF	TGTGCCTGGAGTGTCGGCAGGGAGGATAATTCACCCCTCCACTTT
TRBJ2-7	-	-	TRBV11-1	CASTVGWLGDSYEQYF	TGTGCCAGCACCGTAGGTTGGTTAGGGGACTCCTACGAGCAGTACTTC
TRBJ2-1	TRBD2	-	TRBV18	CASSPAGTSGGNEQFF	TGTGCCAGCTCACCAGCGGGAACTAGCGGTGGCAATGAGCAGTTCTTC
TRBJ2-1	TRBD2	few	TRBV23-1	CAARGTSPFF	TGCGCCGCCCGGGGGACTAGCCCGTTCTTC
TRBJ2-3	-	-	TRBV27	CASSSPSTDTQYF	TGTGCCAGCAGTTCCCCTAGCACAGATACGCAGTATTTT
TRBJ1-2	-	-	TRBV30	CAWRRGGDGYTF	TGTGCCTGGAGAAGAGGGGGAGATGGCTACACCTTC
TRBJ1-3	TRBD1	once	TRBV7-2	CASSFRQGTGNTIYF	TGTGCCAGCAGCTTCCGACAGGGTACTGGAAACACCATATATTTT